Here is one TCR beta chain with its context. This CDR3 comprises 15 residues. Germline CDR1 MNHNY, CDR2 SVGAGI (reference sequence). V shed 1 base and J shed 8 bases, with 14 bases lying between them. Seattle patients were enrolled during active infection and followed longitudinally. The entry originates in a study of blood T cell repertoires in COVID-19. Across the whole study: Italy, Spain and the United States were the sources of the convalescent and acute COVID-19 samples.

Under the authors' procedure: Reference gene primer amplification gave estimated nucleated cell counts. Only in-frame clones appear in the TCRdb table, and some are missing; sequencing was by immunoSEQ multiplex PCR. V and J calls plus clone size are reproduced from that table; the DNA served to infer D and trimming. The sample lists hundreds of thousands of clones; more than 70% were seen once. The clonotype originates from a woman between 65 and 79 years old with COVID-19, enrolled during active disease. The V gene is TRBV6-6, the J gene TRBJ1-4, with D perhaps TRBD1 (5 bases). The sample consisted of peripheral blood. CDR3 in amino acids: CASSYFTGGEEKLFF. CDR3 in DNA: TGTGCCAGCAGTTACTTCACGGGGGGTGAGGAAAAACTGTTTTTT.